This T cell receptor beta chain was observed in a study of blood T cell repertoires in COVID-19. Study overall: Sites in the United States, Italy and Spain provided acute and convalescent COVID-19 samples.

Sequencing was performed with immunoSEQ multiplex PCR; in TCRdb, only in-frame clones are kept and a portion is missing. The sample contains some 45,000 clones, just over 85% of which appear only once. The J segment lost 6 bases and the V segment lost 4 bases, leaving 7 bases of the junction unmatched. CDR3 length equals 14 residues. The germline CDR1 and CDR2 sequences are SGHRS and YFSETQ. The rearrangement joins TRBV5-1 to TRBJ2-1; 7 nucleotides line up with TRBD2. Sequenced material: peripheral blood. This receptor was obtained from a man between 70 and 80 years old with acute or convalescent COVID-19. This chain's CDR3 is CASSISGTTNEQFF. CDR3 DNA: TGCGCCAGCAGCATATCCGGGACTACCAATGAGCAGTTCTTC.